This paragraph reports one T cell receptor beta chain. Its antigen is currently unknown. This sample was taken from a study of shared clonotypes between healthy human individuals. Study summary: Three plates each covered CD4 naive and memory; CD8 naive two, CD8 memory one. General study findings and limits: Clonotype sharing among donors likely depends on sequencing depth.

This CDR3 has 15 residues. With 2 bases clipped from V and 0 bases from J, the junction kept 3 bases outside the gene matches. CDR1 is GTSNPN, CDR2 SVGIG, per germline (reference sequence). An even split of each subset's genomic DNA across several immunoSEQ plates was performed. Profiling relied on immunoSEQ multiplex PCR, and the TCRdb table lists in-frame clones only, not all of them. The profile shows about 1 million clones, about 75% of them singletons. The split of CD4+ cells yielded CD45RA+ naive and CD45RA-negative memory subsets. The sample consisted of memory CD4+ T cells sorted from blood. Subset defined: CD45RA-negative fraction. This receptor was obtained from a man aged 18 to 29 in good health. The chain joins TRBV30 to TRBJ2-7; 11 bases line up with TRBD1. As DNA, the CDR3 is TGTGCCTGGAGTCTCGGGACAGGGGGCTCCTACGAGCAGTACTTC. It codes for CAWSLGTGGSYEQYF.